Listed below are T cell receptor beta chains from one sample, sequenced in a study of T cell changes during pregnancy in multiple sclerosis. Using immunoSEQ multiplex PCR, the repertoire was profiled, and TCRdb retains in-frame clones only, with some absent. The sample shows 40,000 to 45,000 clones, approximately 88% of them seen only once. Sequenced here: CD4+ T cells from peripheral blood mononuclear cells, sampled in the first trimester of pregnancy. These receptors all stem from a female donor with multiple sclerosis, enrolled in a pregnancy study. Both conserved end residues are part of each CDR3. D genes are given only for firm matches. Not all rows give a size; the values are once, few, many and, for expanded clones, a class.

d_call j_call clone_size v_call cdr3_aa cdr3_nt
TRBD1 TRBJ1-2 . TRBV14 CASSPHGPGGLGGYTF TGTGCCAGCAGCCCGCACGGCCCAGGGGGCCTGGGTGGCTACACCTTC
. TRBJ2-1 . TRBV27 CASSPYGGNEQFF TGTGCCAGCAGTCCCTATGGCGGCAATGAGCAGTTCTTC
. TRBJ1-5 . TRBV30 CAWSPGDVEPQHF TGTGCCTGGAGTCCAGGGGACGTGGAGCCCCAGCATTTT
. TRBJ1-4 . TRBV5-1 CASSLNGGATNEKLFF TGCGCCAGCAGCTTGAACGGAGGGGCAACTAATGAAAAACTGTTTTTT
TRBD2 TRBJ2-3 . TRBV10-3 CAISRTSGSSTDTQYF TGTGCCATCAGCCGGACTAGCGGGTCTAGCACAGATACGCAGTATTTT
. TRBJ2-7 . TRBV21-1 CASIEKPGQGAREQYF TGTGCCAGCATCGAAAAACCGGGACAGGGGGCGCGGGAGCAGTACTTC
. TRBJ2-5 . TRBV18 CASSPGRRETQYF TGTGCCAGCTCACCAGGGAGGAGAGAGACCCAGTACTTC
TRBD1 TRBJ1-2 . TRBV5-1 CASSFGSDRGSGYTF TGCGCCAGCAGCTTCGGGTCGGACAGGGGGTCCGGCTACACCTTC
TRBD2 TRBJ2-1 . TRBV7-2 CASSLAGTSGSNEQFF TGTGCCAGCAGCTTAGCCGGGACTAGCGGGAGTAATGAGCAGTTCTTC
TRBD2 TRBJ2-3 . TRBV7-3 CASSFGASGRGDTQYF TGTGCCAGCAGCTTTGGGGCTAGCGGGAGGGGAGATACGCAGTATTTT
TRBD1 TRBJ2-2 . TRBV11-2 CASRSPRDSYTGELFF TGTGCCAGCCGCTCCCCCCGGGACAGTTACACCGGGGAGCTGTTTTTT
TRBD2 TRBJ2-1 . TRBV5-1 CASSLGTSRNNEQFF TGCGCCAGCAGCTTGGGGACTAGCCGAAACAATGAGCAGTTCTTC
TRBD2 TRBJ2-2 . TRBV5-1 CASSSLAGGNTGELFF TGCGCCAGCAGCTCACTAGCGGGAGGGAACACCGGGGAGCTGTTTTTT
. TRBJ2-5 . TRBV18 CASSPYKRPQETQYF TGTGCCAGCTCACCCTACAAGAGGCCCCAAGAGACCCAGTACTTC
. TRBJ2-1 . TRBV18 CASSPKMVYYNEQFF TGTGCCAGCTCACCAAAGATGGTCTATTACAATGAGCAGTTCTTC
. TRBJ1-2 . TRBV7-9 CASRAVANYGYTF TGTGCCAGCAGGGCCGTCGCTAACTATGGCTACACCTTC
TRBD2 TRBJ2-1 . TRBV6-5 CASSYSWTSGGNEQFF TGTGCCAGCAGTTACTCTTGGACTAGCGGAGGCAATGAGCAGTTCTTC
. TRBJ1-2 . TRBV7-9 CASSPIRQSAGYTF TGTGCCAGCAGCCCGATTCGACAGTCAGCCGGCTACACCTTC
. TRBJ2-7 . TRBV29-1 CSAYHDYEQYF TGCAGCGCCTATCATGACTACGAGCAGTACTTC
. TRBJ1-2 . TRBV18 CASSPLGGYGYTF TGTGCCAGCTCACCACTAGGAGGCTATGGCTACACCTTC
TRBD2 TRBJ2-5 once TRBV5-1 CASRTSGREETQYF TGCGCCAGCAGGACTAGCGGGAGGGAAGAGACCCAGTACTTC
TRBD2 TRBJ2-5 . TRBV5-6 CASSLNGRGQETQYF TGTGCCAGCAGCTTGAACGGGAGGGGCCAAGAGACCCAGTACTTC
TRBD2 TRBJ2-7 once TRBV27 CASSLLPGRGEQYF TGTGCCAGCAGTTTATTGCCAGGGAGGGGCGAGCAGTACTTC
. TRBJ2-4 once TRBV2 CASSDKGGSAKNIQYF TGTGCCAGCAGTGACAAGGGAGGTTCCGCCAAAAACATTCAGTACTTC
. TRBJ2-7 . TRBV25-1 CASSRVLYEQYF TGTGCCAGCAGTAGAGTTCTCTACGAGCAGTACTTC
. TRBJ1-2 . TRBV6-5 CASSSSGGYTF .
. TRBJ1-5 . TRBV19 CASNPRSNQPQHF TGTGCCAGTAATCCGCGAAGCAATCAGCCCCAGCATTTT
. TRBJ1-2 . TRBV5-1 CASSLGPEDGYTF TGCGCCAGCAGTTTAGGTCCGGAGGATGGCTACACCTTC
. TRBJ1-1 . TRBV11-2 CASSLAGGAEAFF TGTGCCAGCAGCTTAGCGGGGGGGGCTGAAGCTTTCTTT
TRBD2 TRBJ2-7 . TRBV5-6 CASSSRLAGGSYEQYF TGTGCCAGCAGCTCGAGACTAGCGGGAGGGAGCTACGAGCAGTACTTC
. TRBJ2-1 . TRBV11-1 CASSLWVGESEQFF TGTGCCAGCAGCTTATGGGTCGGGGAGAGTGAGCAGTTCTTC
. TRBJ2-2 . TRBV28 CASSFPGQNTGELFF TGTGCCAGCAGTTTCCCGGGACAGAACACCGGGGAGCTGTTTTTT
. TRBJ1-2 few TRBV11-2 CASSLDTYGYTF TGTGCCAGCAGCTTGGACACATATGGCTACACCTTC
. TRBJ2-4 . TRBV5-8 CASSFGAIAKNIQYF TGTGCCAGCAGCTTTGGAGCGATAGCCAAAAACATTCAGTACTTC
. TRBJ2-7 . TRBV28 CASSLPHRGKQYF TGTGCCAGCAGTTTACCCCATCGGGGGAAACAGTACTTC
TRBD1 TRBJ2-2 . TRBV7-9 CASSLTGGNGELFF TGTGCCAGCAGCTTAACAGGGGGTAACGGGGAGCTGTTTTTT
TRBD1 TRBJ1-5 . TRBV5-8 CASSVDRVNQPQHF TGTGCCAGCAGCGTCGACAGGGTCAATCAGCCCCAGCATTTT
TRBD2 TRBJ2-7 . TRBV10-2 CASSRLAGGYYEQYF TGCGCCAGCAGCCGACTAGCGGGAGGATACTACGAGCAGTACTTC
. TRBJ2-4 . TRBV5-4 CASKAMGGKNIQYF TGTGCCAGCAAGGCGATGGGGGGCAAAAACATTCAGTACTTC
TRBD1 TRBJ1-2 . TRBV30 CAWSSNRGQGGYTF TGTGCCTGGAGTAGCAACAGGGGGCAGGGTGGCTACACCTTC
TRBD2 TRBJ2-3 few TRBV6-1 CASRPVSGKSDTQYF TGTGCCAGCCGCCCGGTTAGCGGGAAGTCAGATACGCAGTATTTT
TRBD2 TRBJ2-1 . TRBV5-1 CASSPRTSGNGRFF TGCGCCAGCAGCCCAAGGACTAGCGGGAATGGTCGGTTCTTC
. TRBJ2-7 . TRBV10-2 CASSESPLPSYEQYF TGCGCCAGCAGTGAGTCTCCCCTCCCCTCCTACGAGCAGTACTTC
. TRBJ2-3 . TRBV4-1 CASSLTGEGTDTQYF TGCGCCAGCAGCCTGACGGGAGAGGGGACAGATACGCAGTATTTT
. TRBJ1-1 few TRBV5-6 CASSLGPLGNTEAFF TGTGCCAGCAGCTTGGGCCCGCTCGGGAACACTGAAGCTTTCTTT
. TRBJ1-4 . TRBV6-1 CASSDQGWGEKLFF TGTGCCAGCAGTGACCAGGGGTGGGGTGAAAAACTGTTTTTT
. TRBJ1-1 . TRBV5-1 CASSTDPNTEAFF TGCGCCAGCAGTACAGACCCGAACACTGAAGCTTTCTTT
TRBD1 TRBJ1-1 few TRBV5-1 CASSSLPGGNTEAFF TGCGCCAGCAGCTCCCTCCCAGGGGGGAACACTGAAGCTTTCTTT
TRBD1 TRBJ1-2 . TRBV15 CATSRDRNNYGYTF TGTGCCACCAGCAGGGACAGGAATAACTATGGCTACACCTTC
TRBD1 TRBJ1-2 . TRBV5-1 CASSWQGDKNGYTF TGCGCCAGCAGCTGGCAGGGGGACAAGAATGGCTACACCTTC
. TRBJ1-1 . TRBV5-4 CASSFDRNTEAFF TGTGCCAGCAGCTTCGACAGGAACACTGAAGCTTTCTTT
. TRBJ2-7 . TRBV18 CASSPSPIAYEQYF TGTGCCAGCTCCCCTAGCCCCATAGCCTACGAGCAGTACTTC
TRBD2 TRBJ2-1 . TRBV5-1 CASSPGTSGPNEQFF TGCGCCAGCAGCCCGGGGACTAGCGGGCCTAATGAGCAGTTCTTC
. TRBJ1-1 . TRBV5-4 CASSLGRVNTEAFF TGTGCCAGCAGCTTGGGCAGGGTGAACACTGAAGCTTTCTTT
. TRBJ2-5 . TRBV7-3 CASSLGAAQETQYF TGTGCCAGCAGCTTAGGGGCGGCACAAGAGACCCAGTACTTC
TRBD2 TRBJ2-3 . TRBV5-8 CASSRGVAQRTDTQYF TGTGCCAGCAGCCGGGGGGTAGCCCAGCGCACAGATACGCAGTATTTT
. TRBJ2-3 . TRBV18 CASSPVTLSTDTQYF TGTGCCAGCTCACCGGTAACGCTAAGCACAGATACGCAGTATTTT